This T cell receptor (beta chain) was captured by sequencing in a study of shared clonotypes between healthy human individuals. The method was immunoSEQ multiplex PCR; TCRdb's version includes in-frame clones alone and lacks a portion of them. Among about 600,000 clones listed, approximately 97% were seen once. The CDR3 covers 15 residues. With V trimmed by 7 bases and J by 0 bases, 7 bases remained unmatched. Germline V lookup: CDR1 SQVTM, CDR2 ANQGSEA. The source of this sequence is a woman aged 25 to 39 in good health. The sample comprised naive CD4+ T cells sorted from blood. Subset of the sample: CD45RA+ positively selected. V is TRBV29-1 and J is TRBJ2-1, with 9 positions matching TRBD2. The CDR3 loop reads CSAHRREGSYNEQFF. The CDR3 bases are TGCAGCGCCCATCGGCGGGAGGGCTCCTACAATGAGCAGTTCTTC.